This T cell receptor (beta chain) was sequenced during a study of T cells in Graves' hyperthyroidism and ophthalmopathy. As for the study in general: Blood was drawn when the patient was first diagnosed and still untreated. Study-level results: Also found in blood were most expanded thyroid clonotypes above 0.001. Before onset, by a median of around 6.4 months, the model predicted ophthalmopathy.

V was cut by 8 bases and J by 6 bases, with 21 bases left in between. The germline gives CDR1 MGHDK, CDR2 SYGVNS. The CDR3 loop spans 15 amino acids. Amplification of TCR beta CDR3 regions used RNA as the template. The TCR CDR3 first-round RT-PCR relied on the HTBI primer set. TCRdb reanalysed the multiplex PCR reads using MiXCR and keeps one entry per CDR3 protein. The profile shows about 53,000 distinct CDR3 sequences, roughly 50% of them singletons. In its sample, this clonotype is medium-sized. Antigen: not known. The receptor was derived from a woman aged 30 to 39 with Graves' ophthalmopathy. Sequenced: blood. The V and J genes are TRBV25-1 and TRBJ2-3; the D gene is possibly TRBD2 (6 bases). The CDR3 loop reads CASRGTRLGRDTQYF. In DNA form, the CDR3 reads TGTGCCAGCCGCGGGACTCGCCTAGGGAGGGATACGCAGTATTTT.